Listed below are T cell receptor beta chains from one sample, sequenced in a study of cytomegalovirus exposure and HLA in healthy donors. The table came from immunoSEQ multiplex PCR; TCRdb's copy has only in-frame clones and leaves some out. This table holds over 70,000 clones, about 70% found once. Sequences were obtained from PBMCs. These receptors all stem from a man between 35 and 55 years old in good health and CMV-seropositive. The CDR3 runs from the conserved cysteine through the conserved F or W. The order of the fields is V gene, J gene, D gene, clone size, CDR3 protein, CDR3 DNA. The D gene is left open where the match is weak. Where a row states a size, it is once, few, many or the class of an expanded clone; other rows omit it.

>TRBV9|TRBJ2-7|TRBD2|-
CASSVGPPGLVNEQYF
TGTGCCAGCAGCGTAGGTCCCCCGGGACTAGTAAACGAGCAGTACTTC
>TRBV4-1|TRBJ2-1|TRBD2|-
CASSRSNSLGLAGGTWNEQFF
TGCGCCAGCAGCCGCTCGAATTCCCTTGGACTAGCGGGAGGAACCTGGAATGAGCAGTTCTTC
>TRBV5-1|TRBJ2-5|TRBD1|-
CASSSTGKETQYF
TGCGCCAGCAGCTCGACAGGGAAAGAGACCCAGTACTTC
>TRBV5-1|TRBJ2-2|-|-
CASSLISGGELFF
TGCGCCAGCAGCTTGATTTCGGGCGGGGAGCTGTTTTTT
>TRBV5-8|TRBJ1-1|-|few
CASSTGRANTEAFF
TGTGCCAGCAGCACAGGGAGGGCGAACACTGAAGCTTTCTTT
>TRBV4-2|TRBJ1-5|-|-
CASSQVPGASNQPQHF
TGTGCCAGCAGCCAAGTCCCAGGCGCTAGCAATCAGCCCCAGCATTTT
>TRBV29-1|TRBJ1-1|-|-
CSVIQANTEAFF
TGCAGCGTTATACAGGCGAACACTGAAGCTTTCTTT
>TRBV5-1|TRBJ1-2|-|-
CASSFPGRESYGYTF
TGCGCCAGCAGCTTTCCGGGCAGGGAATCCTATGGCTACACCTTC
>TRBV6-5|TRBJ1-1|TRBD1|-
CASGYRGLAEAFF
TGTGCCAGCGGATACAGGGGGCTGGCTGAAGCTTTCTTT
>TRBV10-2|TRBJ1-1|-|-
CASNNQAFNTEAFF
TGCGCCAGCAATAATCAAGCGTTTAACACTGAAGCTTTCTTT
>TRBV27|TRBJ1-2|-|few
CASSLFQGISHGYTF
TGTGCCAGCAGTTTGTTTCAGGGTATTTCTCATGGCTACACCTTC
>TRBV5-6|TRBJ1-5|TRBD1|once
CASSLRVGTGENQPQHF
TGTGCCAGCAGCTTAAGGGTCGGGACAGGGGAAAATCAGCCCCAGCATTTT
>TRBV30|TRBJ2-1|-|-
CAWQSVGRSEQFF
TGTGCCTGGCAGTCGGTTGGAAGGAGTGAGCAGTTCTTC
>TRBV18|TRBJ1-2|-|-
CASSAGEPPGYGYTF
TGTGCCAGCTCCGCCGGAGAGCCCCCTGGATATGGCTACACCTTC
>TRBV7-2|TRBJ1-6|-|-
CASSMGLGGNSPLHF
TGTGCCAGCAGCATGGGACTCGGGGGGAATTCACCCCTCCACTTT
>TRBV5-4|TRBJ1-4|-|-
CASSSRGYEKLFF
TGTGCCAGCAGCTCCAGGGGATACGAAAAACTGTTTTTT
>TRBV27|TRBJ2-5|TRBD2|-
CASSSRLAGGRGQETQYF
TGTGCCAGCAGTTCTCGACTAGCGGGGGGGCGGGGCCAAGAGACCCAGTACTTC
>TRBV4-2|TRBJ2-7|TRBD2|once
CASSQQLGTSGRDEQYF
TGTGCCAGCAGCCAACAACTAGGGACTAGCGGGAGGGACGAGCAGTACTTC
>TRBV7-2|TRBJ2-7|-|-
CASSSGPQKSNYYEQYF
TGTGCCAGCAGCTCCGGTCCACAGAAAAGCAATTATTACGAGCAGTACTTC
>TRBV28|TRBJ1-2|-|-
CASSKRFSGYTF
TGTGCCAGCAGTAAGCGCTTTAGTGGCTACACCTTC
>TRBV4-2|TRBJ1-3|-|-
CASSQDYPGSGNTIYF
TGTGCCAGCAGCCAAGATTACCCAGGCTCTGGAAACACCATATATTTT
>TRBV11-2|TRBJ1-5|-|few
CASSGGIDQPQHF
TGTGCCAGCAGTGGGGGCATTGATCAGCCCCAGCATTTT
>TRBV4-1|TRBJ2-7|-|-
CASSLTGDEQYF
TGCGCCAGCAGCCTTACGGGGGACGAGCAGTACTTC
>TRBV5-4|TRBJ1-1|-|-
CASSRGRGDTEAFF
TGTGCCAGCAGCCGCGGTAGGGGTGACACTGAAGCTTTCTTT
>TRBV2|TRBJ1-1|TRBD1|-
CASSDVGQGNTEAFF
TGTGCCAGCAGTGATGTGGGACAGGGTAACACTGAAGCTTTCTTT
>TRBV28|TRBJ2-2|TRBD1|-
CAVGQENTGELFF
TGTGCCGTGGGACAGGAAAACACCGGGGAGCTGTTTTTT
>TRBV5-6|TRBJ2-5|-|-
CASSVTGRARETQYF
TGTGCCAGCAGCGTTACAGGGCGCGCGCGAGAGACCCAGTACTTC
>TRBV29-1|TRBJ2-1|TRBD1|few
CSAQDRAAGDNEQFF
TGCAGCGCCCAAGACAGGGCGGCAGGAGATAATGAGCAGTTCTTC
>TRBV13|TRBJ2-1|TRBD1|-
CASSTQGAGGGEQFF
TGTGCCAGCAGCACACAGGGGGCTGGGGGAGGCGAGCAGTTCTTC